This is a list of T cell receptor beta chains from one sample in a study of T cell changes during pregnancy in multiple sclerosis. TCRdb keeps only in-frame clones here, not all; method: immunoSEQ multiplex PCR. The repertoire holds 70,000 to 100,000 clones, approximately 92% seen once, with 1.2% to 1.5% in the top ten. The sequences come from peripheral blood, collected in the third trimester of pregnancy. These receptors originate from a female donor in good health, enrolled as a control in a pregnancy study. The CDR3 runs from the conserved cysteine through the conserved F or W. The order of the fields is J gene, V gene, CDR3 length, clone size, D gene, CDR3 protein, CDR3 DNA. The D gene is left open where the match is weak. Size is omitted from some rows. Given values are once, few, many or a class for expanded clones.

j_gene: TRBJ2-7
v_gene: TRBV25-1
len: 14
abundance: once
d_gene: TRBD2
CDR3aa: CASSGGLAGYEQYF
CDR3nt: TGTGCCAGCAGTGGGGGACTAGCGGGATACGAGCAGTACTTC

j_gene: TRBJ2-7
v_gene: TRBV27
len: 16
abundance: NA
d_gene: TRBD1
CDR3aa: CASSPGPGQGDYEQYF
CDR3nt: TGTGCCAGCAGTCCCGGACCGGGACAGGGGGACTACGAGCAGTACTTC

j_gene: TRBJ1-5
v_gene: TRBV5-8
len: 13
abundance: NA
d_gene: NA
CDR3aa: CASSPDIYQPQHF
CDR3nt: TGTGCCAGCAGCCCGGACATCTATCAGCCCCAGCATTTT

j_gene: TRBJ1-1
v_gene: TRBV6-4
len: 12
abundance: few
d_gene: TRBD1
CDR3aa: CASRDYRGEAFF
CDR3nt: TGTGCCAGCAGGGACTACAGGGGAGAAGCTTTCTTT

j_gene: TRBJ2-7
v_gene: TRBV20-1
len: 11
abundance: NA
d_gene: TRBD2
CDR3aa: CTLAGNYEQYF
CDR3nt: TGCACCCTAGCGGGAAATTACGAGCAGTACTTC

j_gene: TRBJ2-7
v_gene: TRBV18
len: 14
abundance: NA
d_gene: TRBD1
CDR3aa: CASSSGQGPYEQYF
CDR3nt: TGTGCCAGCTCATCGGGACAGGGCCCCTACGAGCAGTACTTC

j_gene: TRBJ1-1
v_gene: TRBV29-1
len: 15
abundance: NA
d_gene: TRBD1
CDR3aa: CSVETTGARNTEAFF
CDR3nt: TGCAGCGTTGAGACGACAGGGGCTCGGAACACTGAAGCTTTCTTT

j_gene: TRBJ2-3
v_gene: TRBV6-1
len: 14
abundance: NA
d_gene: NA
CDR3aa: CASSPWEDPDTQYF
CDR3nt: TGTGCCAGCAGCCCTTGGGAGGATCCAGATACGCAGTATTTT

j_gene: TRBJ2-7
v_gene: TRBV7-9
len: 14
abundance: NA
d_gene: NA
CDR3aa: CASSPLGPLDEQYF
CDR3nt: TGTGCCAGCAGCCCCTTGGGGCCCCTGGACGAGCAGTACTTC

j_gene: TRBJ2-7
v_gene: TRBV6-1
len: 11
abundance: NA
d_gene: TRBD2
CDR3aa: CATGGTYEQYF
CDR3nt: TGTGCCACGGGGGGGACCTACGAGCAGTACTTC